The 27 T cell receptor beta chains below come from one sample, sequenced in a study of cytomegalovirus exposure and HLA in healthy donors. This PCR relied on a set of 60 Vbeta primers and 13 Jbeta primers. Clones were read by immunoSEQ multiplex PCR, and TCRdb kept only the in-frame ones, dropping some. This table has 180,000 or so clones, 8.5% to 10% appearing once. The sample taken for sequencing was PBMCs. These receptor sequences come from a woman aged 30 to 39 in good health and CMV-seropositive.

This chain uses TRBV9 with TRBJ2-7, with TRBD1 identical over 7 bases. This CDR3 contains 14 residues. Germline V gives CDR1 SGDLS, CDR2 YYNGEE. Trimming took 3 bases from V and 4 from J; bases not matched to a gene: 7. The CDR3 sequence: CASSAPGTVYEQYF. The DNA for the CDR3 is TGTGCCAGCAGCGCGCCGGGGACAGTATACGAGCAGTACTTC.

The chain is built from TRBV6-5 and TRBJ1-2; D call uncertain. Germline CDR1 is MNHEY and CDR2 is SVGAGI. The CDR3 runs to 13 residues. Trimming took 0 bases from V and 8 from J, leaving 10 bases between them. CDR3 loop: CASSYSTRVGYTF. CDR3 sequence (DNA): TGTGCCAGCAGTTACTCGACAAGAGTGGGCTACACCTTC.

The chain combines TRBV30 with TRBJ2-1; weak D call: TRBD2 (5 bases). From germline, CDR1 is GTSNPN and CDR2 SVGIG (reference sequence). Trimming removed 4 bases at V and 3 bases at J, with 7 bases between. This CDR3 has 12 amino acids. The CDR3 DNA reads TGTGCCTGGATCGGGAACTACAATGAGCAGTTCTTC. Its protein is CAWIGNYNEQFF.

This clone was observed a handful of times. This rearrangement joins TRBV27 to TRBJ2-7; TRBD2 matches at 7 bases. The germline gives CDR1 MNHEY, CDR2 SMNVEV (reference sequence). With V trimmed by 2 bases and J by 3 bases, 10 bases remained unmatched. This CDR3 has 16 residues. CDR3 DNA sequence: TGTGCCAGCAGTTTAGGGCCTGGGGCTAGCGGCTACGAGCAGTACTTC. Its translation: CASSLGPGASGYEQYF.

The CDR3 protein is CASCRASGGKEQYF. Here the CDR3 DNA reads TGTGCCAGTTGTCGGGCCTCAGGGGGGAAGGAGCAGTACTTC. The gene calls are TRBV19 and TRBJ2-7; possibly TRBD1 for D (7 bases). This CDR3 has 14 amino acids. CDR1 is LNHDA, CDR2 SQIVND, per germline (reference sequence). The ends were cut back, 8 bases at V and 7 bases at J, with 21 bases in the middle.

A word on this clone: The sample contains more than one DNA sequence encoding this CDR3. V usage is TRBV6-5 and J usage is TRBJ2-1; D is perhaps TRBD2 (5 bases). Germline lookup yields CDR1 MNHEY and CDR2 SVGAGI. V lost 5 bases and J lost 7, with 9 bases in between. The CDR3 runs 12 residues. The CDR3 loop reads CASSRSGNEQFF. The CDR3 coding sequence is TGTGCCAGCAGTCGATCGGGGAATGAGCAGTTCTTC.

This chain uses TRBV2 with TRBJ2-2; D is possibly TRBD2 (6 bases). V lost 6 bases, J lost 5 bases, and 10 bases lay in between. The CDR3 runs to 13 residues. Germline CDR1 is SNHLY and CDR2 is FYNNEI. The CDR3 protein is CASRDGGTGELFF. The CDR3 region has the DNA TGTGCCAGCAGGGATGGGGGGACCGGGGAGCTGTTTTTT.

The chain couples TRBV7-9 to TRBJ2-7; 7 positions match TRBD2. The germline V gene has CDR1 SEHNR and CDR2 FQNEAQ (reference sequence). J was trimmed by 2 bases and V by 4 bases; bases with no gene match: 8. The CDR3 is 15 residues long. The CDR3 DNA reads TGTGCCAGCAGCTCGGATCTAGCGGCCACCTACGAGCAGTACTTC. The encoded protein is CASSSDLAATYEQYF. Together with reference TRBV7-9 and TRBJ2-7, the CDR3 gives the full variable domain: DTGVSQNPRHKITKRGQNVTFRCDPISEHNRLYWYRQTLGQGPEFLTYFQNEAQLEKSRLLSDRFSAERPKGSFSTLEIQRTEQGDSAMYLCASSSDLAATYEQYFGPGTRLTVT.

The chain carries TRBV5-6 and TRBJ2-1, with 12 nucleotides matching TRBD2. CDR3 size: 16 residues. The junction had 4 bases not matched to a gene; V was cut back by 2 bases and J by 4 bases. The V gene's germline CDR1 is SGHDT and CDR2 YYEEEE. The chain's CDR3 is CASSFLAGGAYNEQFF. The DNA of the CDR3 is TGTGCCAGCAGCTTCCTAGCGGGGGGGGCTTACAATGAGCAGTTCTTC. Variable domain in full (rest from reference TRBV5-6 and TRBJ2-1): DAGVTQSPTHLIKTRGQQVTLRCSPKSGHDTVSWYQQALGQGPQFIFQYYEEEERQRGNFPDRFSGHQFPNYSSELNVNALLLGDSALYLCASSFLAGGAYNEQFFGPGTRLTVL.

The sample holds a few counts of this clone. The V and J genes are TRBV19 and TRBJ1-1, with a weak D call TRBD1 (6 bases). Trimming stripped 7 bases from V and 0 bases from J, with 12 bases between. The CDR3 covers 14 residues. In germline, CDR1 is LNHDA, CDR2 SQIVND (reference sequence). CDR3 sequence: CASTSGHLNTEAFF. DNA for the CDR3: TGTGCCAGTACCTCGGGACATCTGAACACTGAAGCTTTCTTT.

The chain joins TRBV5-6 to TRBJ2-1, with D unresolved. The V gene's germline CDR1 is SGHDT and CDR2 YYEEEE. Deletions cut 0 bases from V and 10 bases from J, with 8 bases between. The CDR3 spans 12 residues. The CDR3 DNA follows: TGTGCCAGCAGCTTGGATAGCCAAGAGCAGTTCTTC. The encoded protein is CASSLDSQEQFF.

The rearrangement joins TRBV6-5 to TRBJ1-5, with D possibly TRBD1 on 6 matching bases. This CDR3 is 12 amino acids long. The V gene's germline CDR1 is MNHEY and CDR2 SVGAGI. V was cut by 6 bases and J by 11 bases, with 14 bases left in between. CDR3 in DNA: TGTGCCAGCAGGAACAGGGTCGGGACCCAGCATTTT. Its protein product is CASRNRVGTQHF.

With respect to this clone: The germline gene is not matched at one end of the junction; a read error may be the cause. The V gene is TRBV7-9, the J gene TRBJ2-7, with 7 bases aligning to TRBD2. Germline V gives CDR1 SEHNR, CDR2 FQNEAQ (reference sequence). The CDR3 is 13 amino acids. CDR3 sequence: CTSSLARGGEQYF. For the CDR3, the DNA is TGTACCAGCAGCTTAGCTCGCGGGGGCGAGCAGTACTTC. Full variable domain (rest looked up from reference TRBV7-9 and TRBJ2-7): DTGVSQNPRHKITKRGQNVTFRCDPISEHNRLYWYRQTLGQGPEFLTYFQNEAQLEKSRLLSDRFSAERPKGSFSTLEIQRTEQGDSAMYLCTSSLARGGEQYFGPGTRLTVT.

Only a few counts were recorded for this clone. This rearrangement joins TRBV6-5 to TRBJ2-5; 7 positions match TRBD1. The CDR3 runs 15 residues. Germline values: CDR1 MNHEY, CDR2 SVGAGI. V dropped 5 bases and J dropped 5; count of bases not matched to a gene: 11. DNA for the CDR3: TGTGCCAGCAGTAACCCTGGGACAGCAGGGGAGACCCAGTACTTC. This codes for CASSNPGTAGETQYF.

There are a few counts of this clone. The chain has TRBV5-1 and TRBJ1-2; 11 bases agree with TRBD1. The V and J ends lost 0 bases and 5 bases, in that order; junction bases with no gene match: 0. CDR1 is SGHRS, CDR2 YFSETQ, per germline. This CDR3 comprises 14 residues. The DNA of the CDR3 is TGCGCCAGCAGCTTGGGGGACAGGGGGTATGGCTACACCTTC. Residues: CASSLGDRGYGYTF. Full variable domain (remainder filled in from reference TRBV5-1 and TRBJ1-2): KAGVTQTPRYLIKTRGQQVTLSCSPISGHRSVSWYQQTPGQGLQFLFEYFSETQRNKGNFPGRFSGRQFSNSRSEMNVSTLELGDSALYLCASSLGDRGYGYTFGSGTRLTVV.

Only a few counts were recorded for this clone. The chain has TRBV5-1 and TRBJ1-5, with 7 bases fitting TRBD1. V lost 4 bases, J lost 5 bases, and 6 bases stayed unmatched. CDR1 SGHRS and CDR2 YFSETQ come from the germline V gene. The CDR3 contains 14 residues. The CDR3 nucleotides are TGCGCCAGCAGCCCGGGACAGCCTCATCAGCCCCAGCATTTT. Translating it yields CASSPGQPHQPQHF.

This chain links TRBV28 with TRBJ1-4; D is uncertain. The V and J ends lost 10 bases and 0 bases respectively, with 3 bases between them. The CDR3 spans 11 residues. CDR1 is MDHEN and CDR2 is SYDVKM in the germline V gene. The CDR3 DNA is TGTGCCACTACAACTAATGAAAAACTGTTTTTT. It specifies CATTTNEKLFF.

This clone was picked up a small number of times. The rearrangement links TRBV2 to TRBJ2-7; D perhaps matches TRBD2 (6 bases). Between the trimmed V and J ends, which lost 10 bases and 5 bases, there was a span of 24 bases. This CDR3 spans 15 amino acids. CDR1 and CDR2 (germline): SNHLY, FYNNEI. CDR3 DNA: TGTGCCACCCCTAACTCCCCCACTAGCATCCACGAGCAGTACTTC. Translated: CATPNSPTSIHEQYF.

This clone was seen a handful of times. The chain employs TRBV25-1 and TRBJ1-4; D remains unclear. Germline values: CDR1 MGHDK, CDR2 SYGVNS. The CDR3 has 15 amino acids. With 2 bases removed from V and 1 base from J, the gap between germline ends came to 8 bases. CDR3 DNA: TGTGCCAGCAGTGAACGCGGGAGAACTAATGAAAAACTGTTTTTT. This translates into CASSERGRTNEKLFF. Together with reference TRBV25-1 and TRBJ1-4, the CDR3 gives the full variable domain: EADIYQTPRYLVIGTGKKITLECSQTMGHDKMYWYQQDPGMELHLIHYSYGVNSTEKGDLSSESTVSRIRTEHFPLTLESARPSHTSQYLCASSERGRTNEKLFFGSGTQLSVL.

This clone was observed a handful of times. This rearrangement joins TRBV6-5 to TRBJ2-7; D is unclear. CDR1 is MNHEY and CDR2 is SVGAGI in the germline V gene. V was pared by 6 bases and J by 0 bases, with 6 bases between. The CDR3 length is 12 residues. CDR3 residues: CASRASSYEQYF. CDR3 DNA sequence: TGTGCCAGCAGAGCTAGCTCCTACGAGCAGTACTTC.

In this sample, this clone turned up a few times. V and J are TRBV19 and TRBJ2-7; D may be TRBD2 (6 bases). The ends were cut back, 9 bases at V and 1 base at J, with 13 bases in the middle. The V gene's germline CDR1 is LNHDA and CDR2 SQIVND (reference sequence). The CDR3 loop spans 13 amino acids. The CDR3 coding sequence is TGTGCCAGCGGCGCGGGGCCTTCCTACGAGCAGTACTTC. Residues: CASGAGPSYEQYF.

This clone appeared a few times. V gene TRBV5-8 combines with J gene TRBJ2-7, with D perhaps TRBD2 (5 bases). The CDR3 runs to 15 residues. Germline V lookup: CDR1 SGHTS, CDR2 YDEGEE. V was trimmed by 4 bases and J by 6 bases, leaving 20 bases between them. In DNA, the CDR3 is TGTGCCAGCAGCCCGTGCTGGGAGCCCTATTGCGAGCAGTACTTC. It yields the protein CASSPCWEPYCEQYF.

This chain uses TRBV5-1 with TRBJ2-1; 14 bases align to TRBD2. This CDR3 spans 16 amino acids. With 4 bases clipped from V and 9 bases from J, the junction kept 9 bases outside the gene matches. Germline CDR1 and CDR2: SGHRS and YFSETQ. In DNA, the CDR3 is TGCGCCAGCAGCCCAACGACTAGCGGGAGGGCCCGTGAGCAGTTCTTC. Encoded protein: CASSPTTSGRAREQFF.

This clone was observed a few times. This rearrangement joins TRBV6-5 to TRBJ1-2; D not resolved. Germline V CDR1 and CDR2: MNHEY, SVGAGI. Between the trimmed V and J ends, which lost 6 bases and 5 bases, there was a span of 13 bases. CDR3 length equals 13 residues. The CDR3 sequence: CASRLNTLYGYTF. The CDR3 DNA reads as TGTGCCAGCAGACTTAATACCTTATATGGCTACACCTTC.

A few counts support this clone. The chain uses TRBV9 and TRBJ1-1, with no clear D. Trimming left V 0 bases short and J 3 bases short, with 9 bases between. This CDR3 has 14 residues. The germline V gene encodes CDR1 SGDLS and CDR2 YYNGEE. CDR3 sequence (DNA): TGTGCCAGCAGCGTAGATTCCTCCTACACTGAAGCTTTCTTT. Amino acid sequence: CASSVDSSYTEAFF.

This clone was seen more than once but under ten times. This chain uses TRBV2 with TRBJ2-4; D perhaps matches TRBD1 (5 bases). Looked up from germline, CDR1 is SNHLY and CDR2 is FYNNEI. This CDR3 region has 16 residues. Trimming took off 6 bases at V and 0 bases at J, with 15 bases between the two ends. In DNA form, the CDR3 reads TGTGCCAGCAGGGTCGACAGTAACCTAGCCAAAAACATTCAGTACTTC. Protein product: CASRVDSNLAKNIQYF.

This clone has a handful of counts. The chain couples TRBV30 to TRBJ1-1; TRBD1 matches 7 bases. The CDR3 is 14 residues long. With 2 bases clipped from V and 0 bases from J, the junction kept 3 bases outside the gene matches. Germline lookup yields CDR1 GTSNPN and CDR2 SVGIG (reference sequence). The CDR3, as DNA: TGTGCCTGGAGTCGACAGGGTCTGAACACTGAAGCTTTCTTT. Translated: CAWSRQGLNTEAFF.